These 21 T cell receptor beta chains were sequenced from one sample in a study of shared clonotypes between healthy human individuals. TCRdb's copy holds only in-frame clones and misses some; the assay was immunoSEQ multiplex PCR. The sample has around 550,000 clones, approximately 95% seen once. Sequencing input: naive CD4+ T cells sorted from blood. Subset of the sample: CD45RA+ positively selected. Every receptor here comes from a woman aged 30 to 39 in good health.

The chain is built from TRBV18 and TRBJ2-7; D gene ambiguous. This CDR3 region has 15 residues. Germline assignment: CDR1 KGHSH and CDR2 LQKENI. The ends were cut back, 3 bases at V and 1 base at J, with 13 bases in the middle. CDR3 in amino acids: CASSPPPTASYEQYF. The CDR3 DNA reads as TGTGCCAGCTCACCCCCCCCCACAGCGTCCTACGAGCAGTACTTC.

The chain recombines TRBV4-1 with TRBJ2-1; D tentatively reads TRBD1 or TRBD2 (6 bases each). The germline gives CDR1 MGHRA, CDR2 YSYEKL. This CDR3 region has 18 residues. The V and J ends lost 3 bases and 5 bases respectively, with 23 bases between them. Here the CDR3 DNA reads TGCGCCAGCAGCCAGCCCCGTGGTGGGCGGGACATACACAATGAGCAGTTCTTC. The encoded protein is CASSQPRGGRDIHNEQFF.

V and J are TRBV6-1 and TRBJ2-6; D gene ambiguous. The CDR3 is made up of 15 amino acids. From germline, CDR1 is MNHNS and CDR2 SASEGT. V was pared by 3 bases and J by 4 bases, with 10 bases between. In nucleotides, the CDR3 is TGTGCCAGCAGTGAGGCCCTAGGAGGGGCCAACGTCCTGACTTTC. Translated: CASSEALGGANVLTF.

The count of this clone is one. J is TRBJ1-5 and V is TRBV28; possible D gene TRBD1, 5 bases. Germline CDR1 and CDR2: MDHEN and SYDVKM. Trimming shortened V by 4 bases and J by 0 bases, and 19 bases separated the two germline ends. CDR3 length: 18 residues. The CDR3 sequence: CASSSRKRQSYSNQPQHF. CDR3 bases: TGTGCCAGCAGTTCAAGGAAAAGACAGAGCTATAGCAATCAGCCCCAGCATTTT.

The chain joins TRBV29-1 to TRBJ1-2; D might be TRBD1 (6 bases). The CDR3 covers 12 residues. V gave up 4 bases and J gave up 2 bases, with 8 bases separating them. The germline gives CDR1 SQVTM, CDR2 ANQGSEA. CDR3 in amino acids: CSVVRGNYGYTF. DNA for the CDR3: TGCAGCGTTGTCAGGGGAAACTATGGCTACACCTTC. Filled out from reference TRBV29-1 and TRBJ1-2, the complete variable domain reads SAVISQKPSRDICQRGTSLTIQCQVDSQVTMMFWYRQQPGQSLTLIATANQGSEATYESGFVIDKFPISRPNLTFSTLTVSNMSPEDSSIYLCSVVRGNYGYTFGSGTRLTVV.

The V call is TRBV27, the J call TRBJ2-2, with TRBD2 matching over 8 bases. V lost 4 bases and J lost 4; bases outside the gene matches: 11. The CDR3 has 17 amino acids. The germline CDR1 and CDR2 sequences are MNHEY and SMNVEV (reference sequence). CDR3 sequence (DNA): TGTGCCAGCAGTTGGGCCTTTATAGCGGGACGCACCGGGGAGCTGTTTTTT. This gives the protein CASSWAFIAGRTGELFF.

The J gene is TRBJ1-5, the V gene TRBV12-1; the listed D gene, TRBD1, was not tested against the DNA. TRBV12-1 is a pseudogene. The CDR3 consists of 18 residues. The CDR3 sequence: CASSCLDRGYLKSQPQHF. The CDR3 DNA sequence: TGTGCCAGCAGCTGCCTGGACAGGGGCTACTTAAAATCCCAGCCCCAGCATTTT.

This chain links TRBV6-1 with TRBJ2-1, with TRBD1 matching 10 bases. Germline loops: CDR1 MNHNS, CDR2 SASEGT. The V gene end was trimmed by 8 bases and the J gene end by 8 bases; junction bases not matched to a gene: 6. This CDR3 has 13 amino acids. This chain's CDR3 is CASRDRGIHEQFF. The CDR3, as DNA: TGTGCCAGCCGGGACAGGGGAATCCATGAGCAGTTCTTC.

This clone turned up a few times. The chain joins TRBV9 to TRBJ2-6, with D uncertain. Germline V gene data show CDR1 as SGDLS and CDR2 as YYNGEE. The CDR3 contains 10 residues. The V end was cut by 5 bases, the J end by 10 bases, with 4 bases between. The CDR3 loop reads CASSNNVLTF. CDR3 coding DNA: TGTGCCAGCAGTAATAACGTCCTGACTTTC.

This clone has just one count. The chain recombines TRBV28 with TRBJ1-2; the match to TRBD1 covers 7 bases. Trimming took 6 bases from V and 7 from J; bases not matched to a gene: 2. The CDR3 runs to 11 residues. The V gene's germline CDR1 is MDHEN and CDR2 SYDVKM. This CDR3 is CASRQGLGYTF. The CDR3 coding sequence is TGTGCCAGCAGACAGGGGCTTGGCTACACCTTC.

This CDR3 reads CASSAKETQYF. The CDR3 bases are TGTGCCAGCAGCGCTAAAGAGACCCAGTACTTC. The chain recombines TRBV5-3 with TRBJ2-5; no reliable D call. TRBV5-3 is an ORF, with its function uncertain. The CDR3 consists of 11 residues. V was shortened by 8 bases and J by 3 bases, with 8 bases between the two germline ends.

V gene TRBV28 combines with J gene TRBJ1-4; 8 positions match TRBD1. The J segment lost 7 bases and the V segment lost 8 bases, leaving 21 bases of the junction unmatched. From germline, CDR1 is MDHEN and CDR2 SYDVKM. The CDR3 is made up of 18 amino acids. CDR3 sequence (DNA): TGTGCCAGCCGGGGGAAGGCAGGGGGCGAAAAGTATCCTGAAAAACTGTTTTTT. Translating gives CASRGKAGGEKYPEKLFF.

J is TRBJ1-1 and V is TRBV4-3, with no clear D. Germline CDR1 reads LGHNA; CDR2 reads YSLEER. V shed 0 bases and J shed 9 bases, with 5 bases lying between them. This CDR3 is 11 amino acids long. The CDR3 loop reads CASSQERKAFF. Written as DNA, the CDR3 is TGCGCCAGCAGCCAAGAACGGAAAGCTTTCTTT.

The chain combines TRBV27 with TRBJ2-7; D unclear. The CDR3 loop spans 15 amino acids. With 0 bases removed from V and 6 bases from J, the gap between germline ends came to 15 bases. CDR1 is MNHEY, CDR2 SMNVEV, per germline (reference sequence). In nucleotides, the CDR3 is TGTGCCAGCAGTTTATCGCGACCGCCGTTCTCCGAGCAGTACTTC. This encodes CASSLSRPPFSEQYF.

The V call is TRBV28, the J call TRBJ2-1; tentative D call: TRBD2 (7 bases). CDR1 MDHEN and CDR2 SYDVKM come from the germline V gene. The V gene lost 2 bases and the J gene lost 15 bases, with 11 bases spanning the gap. The CDR3 extends over 11 amino acids. The CDR3 nucleotides are TGTGCCAGCAGTTTACGGGGGGCTGGGTTCTTC. Its protein is CASSLRGAGFF. Full variable domain (rest looked up from reference TRBV28 and TRBJ2-1): DVKVTQSSRYLVKRTGEKVFLECVQDMDHENMFWYRQDPGLGLRLIYFSYDVKMKEKGDIPEGYSVSREKKERFSLILESASTNQTSMYLCASSLRGAGFFGPGTRLTVL.

This clone was observed a single time. V and J are TRBV28 and TRBJ1-1; TRBD1 is a possible D gene (6 bases). V was trimmed by 2 bases and J by 1 base, leaving 14 bases between them. CDR1 MDHEN and CDR2 SYDVKM come from the germline V gene. The CDR3 is made up of 16 amino acids. The CDR3 DNA is TGTGCCAGCAGTTTAGGGGGGCGAAGGTGGAACACTGAAGCTTTCTTT. This translates into CASSLGGRRWNTEAFF.

The J gene is TRBJ2-5, the V gene TRBV11-1; 11 nucleotides align to TRBD2. The CDR3 has 15 amino acids. V trimming: 11 bases; J trimming: 5 bases; junction bases outside the gene matches: 13. Germline V lookup: CDR1 SGHAT, CDR2 FQDESV (reference sequence). CDR3 coding DNA: TGTGCCGCCAGCGGTAGCGGGAGGGCCTGGGAGACCCAGTACTTC. Translated, it gives CAASGSGRAWETQYF.

V and J are TRBV19 and TRBJ1-6; 8 positions match TRBD1. Looked up from germline, CDR1 is LNHDA and CDR2 is SQIVND (reference sequence). The CDR3 loop spans 16 amino acids. J was trimmed by 9 bases and V by 6 bases; bases with no gene match: 13. The CDR3 region has the DNA TGTGCCAGTAGACCCCAGACAGGGGATTTACTTTCACCCCTCCACTTT. Amino acid sequence: CASRPQTGDLLSPLHF.

The V and J genes are TRBV5-1 and TRBJ2-7, with 9 nucleotides matching TRBD1. Germline assignment: CDR1 SGHRS and CDR2 YFSETQ. The V and J ends lost 0 bases and 4 bases, in that order; junction bases with no gene match: 8. The CDR3 covers 16 residues. This chain's CDR3 is CASSLGTGTGIYEQYF. In DNA form, the CDR3 reads TGCGCCAGCAGCTTGGGAACCGGGACAGGGATATACGAGCAGTACTTC.

The chain recombines TRBV13 with TRBJ1-2; possibly TRBD1 for D (5 bases). CDR1 and CDR2 from the germline V gene are PRHDT and FYEKMQ (reference sequence). The CDR3 has 13 residues. V lost 2 bases to trimming and J lost 4 bases, with 8 bases between them. CDR3 loop: CASSLQGSYGYTF. The CDR3 DNA is TGTGCCAGCAGCTTACAGGGATCCTATGGCTACACCTTC.

The genes are TRBV7-2 and TRBJ1-2; possible D gene TRBD1, 5 bases. Trimming took 6 bases from V and 6 from J, leaving 17 bases between them. Germline V lookup: CDR1 SGHTA, CDR2 FQGNSA. The CDR3 is 14 amino acids. CDR3 sequence (DNA): TGTGCCAGCAGTTTTATAGGGGCGGCTGATGGCTACACCTTC. Translated: CASSFIGAADGYTF.